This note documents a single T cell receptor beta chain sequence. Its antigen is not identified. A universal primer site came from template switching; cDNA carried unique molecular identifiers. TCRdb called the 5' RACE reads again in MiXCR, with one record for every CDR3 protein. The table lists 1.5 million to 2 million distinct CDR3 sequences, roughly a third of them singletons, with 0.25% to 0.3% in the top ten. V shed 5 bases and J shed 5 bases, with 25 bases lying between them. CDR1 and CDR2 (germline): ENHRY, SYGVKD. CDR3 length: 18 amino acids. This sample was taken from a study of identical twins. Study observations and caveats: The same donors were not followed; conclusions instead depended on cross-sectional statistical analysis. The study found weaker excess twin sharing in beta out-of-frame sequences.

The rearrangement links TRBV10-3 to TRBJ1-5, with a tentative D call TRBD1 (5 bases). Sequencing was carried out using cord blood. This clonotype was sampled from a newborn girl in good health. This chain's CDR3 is CAISTHSLKLGGDQPQHF. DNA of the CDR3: TGTGCCATCAGTACCCACAGCCTTAAACTGGGGGGTGATCAGCCCCAGCATTTT.